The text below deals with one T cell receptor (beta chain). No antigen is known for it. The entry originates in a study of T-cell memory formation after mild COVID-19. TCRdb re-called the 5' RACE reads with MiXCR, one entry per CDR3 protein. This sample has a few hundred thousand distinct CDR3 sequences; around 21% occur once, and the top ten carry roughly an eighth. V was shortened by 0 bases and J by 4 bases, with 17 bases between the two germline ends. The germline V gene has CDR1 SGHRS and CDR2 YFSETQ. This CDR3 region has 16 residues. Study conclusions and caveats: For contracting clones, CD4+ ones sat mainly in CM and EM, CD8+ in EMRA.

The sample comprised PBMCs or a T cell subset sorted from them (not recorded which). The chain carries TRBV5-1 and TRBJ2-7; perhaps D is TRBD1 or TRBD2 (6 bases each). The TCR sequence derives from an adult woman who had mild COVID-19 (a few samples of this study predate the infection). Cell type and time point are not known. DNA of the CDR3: TGCGCCAGCAGCTTGGAGGGGGGCAAGCCGCGGTACGAGCAGTACTTC. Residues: CASSLEGGKPRYEQYF.